The sequence of this T cell receptor (beta chain) was determined in a study of blood T cell repertoires in COVID-19. Study-level background: T cells, B-cell-depleted T cells, or PBMCs supplied cDNA or gDNA.

Looked up from germline, CDR1 is SGHTA and CDR2 is FQGTGA. With 3 bases clipped from V and 4 bases from J, the junction kept 2 bases outside the gene matches. The CDR3 totals 14 residues. Original data processing: Estimation of nucleated cell counts relied on the amplification of reference gene primers. The table came from immunoSEQ multiplex PCR; TCRdb's copy has only in-frame clones and leaves some out. For V, J and clone size, that table is used; D and trimming come from the DNA. The sample lists fewer than 300,000 clones, 65% to 90% occurring once. V is TRBV7-3 and J is TRBJ2-3; TRBD1 matches 9 bases. The receptor's source is a woman aged 55-69 years with active or convalescent COVID-19. Input material: peripheral blood. CDR3 region: CASSLGQGPDTQYF. The DNA of the CDR3 is TGTGCCAGCAGCTTGGGACAGGGTCCAGATACGCAGTATTTT.